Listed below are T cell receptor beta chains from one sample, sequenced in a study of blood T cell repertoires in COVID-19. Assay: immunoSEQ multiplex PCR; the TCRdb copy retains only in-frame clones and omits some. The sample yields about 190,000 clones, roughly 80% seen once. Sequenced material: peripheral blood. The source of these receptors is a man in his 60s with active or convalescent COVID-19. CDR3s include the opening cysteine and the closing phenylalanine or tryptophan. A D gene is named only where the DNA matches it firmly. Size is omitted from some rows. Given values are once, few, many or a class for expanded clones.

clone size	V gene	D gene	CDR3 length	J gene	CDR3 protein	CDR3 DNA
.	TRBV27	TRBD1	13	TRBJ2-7	CASIDRGSYEQYF	TGTGCCAGCATCGACAGGGGCTCCTACGAGCAGTACTTC
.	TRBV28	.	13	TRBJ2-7	CASSPQGGHEQYF	TGTGCCAGCAGTCCCCAGGGGGGACACGAGCAGTACTTC
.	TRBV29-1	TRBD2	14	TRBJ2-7	CSVTLRGGSYEQYF	TGCAGCGTTACACTTCGGGGAGGGTCCTACGAGCAGTACTTC
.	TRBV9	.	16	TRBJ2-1	CASSVARIAVYNEQFF	TGTGCCAGCAGCGTAGCTCGAATAGCGGTCTACAATGAGCAGTTCTTC
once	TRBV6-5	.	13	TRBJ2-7	CASTGTSSYEQYF	TGTGCCAGCACCGGGACATCCTCCTACGAGCAGTACTTC
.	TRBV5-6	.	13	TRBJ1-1	CASSRPGNTEAFF	TGTGCCAGCAGTCGTCCGGGTAACACTGAAGCTTTCTTT
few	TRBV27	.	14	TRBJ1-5	CASSLITGNQPQHF	TGTGCCAGCAGTTTGATTACGGGAAATCAGCCCCAGCATTTT
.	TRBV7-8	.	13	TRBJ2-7	CASSPTGPYEQYF	TGTGCCAGCAGCCCGACGGGTCCCTACGAGCAGTACTTC
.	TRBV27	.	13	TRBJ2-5	CASSSTMGGTQYF	TGTGCCAGCAGTTCTACTATGGGGGGGACCCAGTACTTC
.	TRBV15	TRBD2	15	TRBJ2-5	CATSRPIAGVETQYF	TGTGCCACCAGCAGGCCGATAGCGGGAGTAGAGACCCAGTACTTC
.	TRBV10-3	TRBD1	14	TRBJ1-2	CAIKKDRTNYGYTF	TGTGCCATCAAGAAGGACAGGACGAACTATGGCTACACCTTC
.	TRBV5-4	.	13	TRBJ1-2	CASRGAGYYGYTF	TGTGCCAGCAGGGGGGCAGGCTACTATGGCTACACCTTC
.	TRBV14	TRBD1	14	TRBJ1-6	CASSLTGGISPLHF	TGTGCCAGCAGCCTGACAGGGGGCATCTCACCCCTCCACTTT
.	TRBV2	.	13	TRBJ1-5	CASGRGNNQPQHF	TGTGCCAGCGGGCGGGGGAACAATCAGCCCCAGCATTTT
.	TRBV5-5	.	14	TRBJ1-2	CASSLRQSNYGYTF	TGTGCCAGCAGCCTCCGTCAGTCCAACTATGGCTACACCTTC
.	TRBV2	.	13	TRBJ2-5	CASSSGKGETQYF	TGTGCCAGCTCTTCAGGGAAAGGAGAGACCCAGTACTTC
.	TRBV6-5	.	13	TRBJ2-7	CASSLGVANEQYF	TGTGCCAGCAGTTTAGGGGTGGCCAACGAGCAGTACTTC
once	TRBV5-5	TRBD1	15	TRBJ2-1	CASKGDRASYNEQFF	TGTGCCAGCAAGGGGGACAGGGCATCCTACAATGAGCAGTTCTTC
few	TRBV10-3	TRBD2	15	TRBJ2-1	CATGHSGRENNEQFF	TGTGCCACTGGCCATAGCGGGAGGGAGAACAATGAGCAGTTCTTC
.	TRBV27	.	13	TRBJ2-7	CASSLARLGEQYF	TGTGCCAGCAGTCTAGCCCGTCTAGGCGAGCAGTACTTC
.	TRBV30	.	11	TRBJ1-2	CAWSEKEGYTF	TGTGCCTGGAGTGAGAAGGAGGGCTACACCTTC
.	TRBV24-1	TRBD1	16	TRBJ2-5	CATSDLEQGDGETQYF	TGTGCCACCAGTGATTTGGAGCAGGGGGACGGGGAGACCCAGTACTTC
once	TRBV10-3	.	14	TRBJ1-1	CAIARAGGSGEAFF	TGTGCCATCGCCCGAGCGGGGGGCAGTGGTGAAGCTTTCTTT
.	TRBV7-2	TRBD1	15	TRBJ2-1	CASSRTGSSHNEQFF	TGTGCCAGCAGCCGGACAGGGTCTAGCCACAATGAGCAGTTCTTC
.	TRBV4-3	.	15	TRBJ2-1	CASSQEEGAANEQFF	TGCGCCAGCAGCCAAGAGGAGGGGGCGGCTAATGAGCAGTTCTTC
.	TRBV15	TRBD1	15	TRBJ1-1	CATSTPRGDSTEAFF	TGTGCCACCAGCACCCCGAGGGGGGACAGCACTGAAGCTTTCTTT
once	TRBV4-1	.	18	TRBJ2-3	CASSQEGLGRGITDTQYF	TGCGCCAGCAGCCAAGAAGGTCTAGGGAGGGGGATCACAGATACGCAGTATTTT